These 18 T cell receptor beta chains were all obtained from the same sample, sequenced in a study of blood T cell repertoires in COVID-19. Repertoires were generated with immunoSEQ multiplex PCR, while TCRdb's copy carries only in-frame clones and drops some. The repertoire has about 40,000 clones, around 87% of them found once; the top ten carry approximately 20%. The specimen sequenced was peripheral blood. The receptor source for this set is a man in his forties or fifties in a cohort sampled during active COVID-19.

This clone was counted a single time. J is TRBJ1-6 and V is TRBV4-3, with D perhaps TRBD1 (5 bases). This CDR3 region has 14 residues. Deletions cut 0 bases from V and 10 bases from J, with 10 bases between. Germline CDR1 and CDR2: LGHNA and YSLEER. The CDR3, as DNA: TGCGCCAGCAGCCAAGAGACAGTAGGCTCACCCCTCCACTTT. Translated: CASSQETVGSPLHF.

The chain is built from TRBV2 and TRBJ2-3; 9 bases align to TRBD1. The J segment lost 4 bases and the V segment lost 9 bases, leaving 5 bases of the junction unmatched. The germline CDR1 and CDR2 sequences are SNHLY and FYNNEI. The CDR3 has 13 residues. DNA of the CDR3: TGTGCCAGAGGGACAGGGCGTTCAGATACGCAGTATTTT. It codes for CARGTGRSDTQYF.

This clone was seen only a few times. V gene TRBV24-1 combines with J gene TRBJ2-1, with TRBD2 matching 7 bases. Germline CDR1 is KGHDR and CDR2 is SFDVKD. The CDR3 runs to 14 residues. The V gene end was trimmed by 3 bases and the J gene end by 3 bases; junction bases not matched to a gene: 1. The CDR3 bases are TGTGCCACCAGTGATAGCGGGATCTACAATGAGCAGTTCTTC. Encoded protein: CATSDSGIYNEQFF.

The chain combines TRBV10-3 with TRBJ2-3; 13 bases map to TRBD2. The CDR3 spans 16 residues. V shed 6 bases and J 5 bases; nucleotides not matched to a gene: 8. CDR1 is ENHRY, CDR2 SYGVKD, per germline. CDR3 DNA sequence: TGTGCCATCAGGACAACTAGCGGGGGGGCCGGAGATACGCAGTATTTT. Translating it yields CAIRTTSGGAGDTQYF.

This chain connects TRBV7-9 to TRBJ2-7; D remains unclear. Trimming took 1 base from V and 6 from J, leaving 7 bases between them. Per germline, CDR1 SEHNR and CDR2 FQNEAQ (reference sequence). The CDR3 extends over 12 amino acids. CDR3 bases: TGTGCCAGCAGCTTAGGGGCCTCCGAGCAGTACTTC. Amino acid sequence: CASSLGASEQYF.

The V call is TRBV19, the J call TRBJ1-5; 7 nucleotides match TRBD1. This CDR3 has 14 amino acids. V lost 5 bases and J lost 2; bases outside the gene matches: 3. Germline V gene data show CDR1 as LNHDA and CDR2 as SQIVND (reference sequence). The CDR3 spells CASSAGTGNQPQHF. The CDR3 DNA sequence: TGTGCCAGTAGTGCCGGGACAGGCAATCAGCCCCAGCATTTT.

This clone was recorded once. V gene TRBV4-1 combines with J gene TRBJ2-2, with 9 bases fitting TRBD2. The V segment lost 1 base and the J segment 4 bases; nucleotides outside the gene matches: 7. Germline CDR1 is MGHRA and CDR2 is YSYEKL. The CDR3 length is 17 residues. The CDR3 is CASSQVQTSGLTGELFF. The CDR3 DNA reads as TGCGCCAGCAGCCAAGTTCAGACTAGCGGTCTCACCGGGGAGCTGTTTTTT.

The chain couples TRBV2 to TRBJ2-7, with a possible D match to TRBD2 (7 bases). The CDR3 runs to 14 residues. CDR1 is SNHLY, CDR2 FYNNEI, per germline. Trimming cost V 6 bases and J 0 bases, with 12 bases left between them. CDR3 amino acids: CASRGGADSYEQYF. CDR3 in DNA: TGTGCCAGCAGAGGGGGGGCAGACTCCTACGAGCAGTACTTC.

This rearrangement joins TRBV11-2 to TRBJ2-3; tentatively, D is TRBD2 (6 bases). The germline V gene encodes CDR1 SGHAT and CDR2 FQNNGV. The CDR3 covers 15 residues. The V gene lost 3 bases and the J gene lost 8 bases, with 18 bases spanning the gap. The CDR3 DNA reads TGTGCCAGCAGCTTGGGGGAGGACACTGGGGGTACGCAGTATTTT. This sequence encodes CASSLGEDTGGTQYF. Combining the CDR3 with reference TRBV11-2 and TRBJ2-3 gives the whole variable domain EAGVAQSPRYKIIEKRQSVAFWCNPISGHATLYWYQQILGQGPKLLIQFQNNGVVDDSQLPKDRFSAERLKGVDSTLKIQPAKLEDSAVYLCASSLGEDTGGTQYFGPGTRLTVL.

V is TRBV7-9 and J is TRBJ1-3, with D perhaps matching TRBD1 (5 bases). The V gene's germline CDR1 is SEHNR and CDR2 FQNEAQ (reference sequence). V dropped 5 bases and J dropped 4 bases, with 15 bases sitting between them. The CDR3 spans 15 residues. The CDR3 protein is CASSAAGLQGNTIYF. The CDR3 bases are TGTGCCAGCAGCGCCGCAGGGTTACAGGGAAACACCATATATTTT.

In its sample, this clone was seen once. The chain employs TRBV5-8 and TRBJ1-4, with 7 bases fitting TRBD1. V lost 2 bases, J lost 7 bases, and 8 bases stayed unmatched. CDR3 length: 15 amino acids. CDR1 and CDR2 from the germline V gene are SGHTS and YDEGEE. CDR3 in amino acids: CASSFGWTGGEKLFF. The DNA for the CDR3 is TGTGCCAGCAGCTTTGGTTGGACAGGAGGTGAAAAACTGTTTTTT.

The rearrangement uses TRBV11-2 and TRBJ2-1, with D possibly being TRBD2 (5 bases). Germline V gene sequence: CDR1 SGHAT, CDR2 FQNNGV. Trimming cost V 5 bases and J 9 bases, with 17 bases left between them. CDR3 length: 14 amino acids. This chain's CDR3 is CASSRPTSFSEQFF. CDR3 sequence (DNA): TGTGCCAGCAGCCGGCCCACTAGTTTCAGTGAGCAGTTCTTC.

The V call is TRBV7-9, the J call TRBJ1-1; D is perhaps TRBD1 (5 bases). The CDR3 extends over 16 amino acids. The germline V and J ends were trimmed by 7 bases and 0 bases, with 18 bases remaining between them. Per germline, CDR1 SEHNR and CDR2 FQNEAQ (reference sequence). The CDR3 bases are TGTGCCAGCAACAACGAAAGGGGTCTCCTGAACACTGAAGCTTTCTTT. Encoded protein: CASNNERGLLNTEAFF.

The V call is TRBV14, the J call TRBJ1-4; D might be TRBD1 (6 bases). The CDR3 contains 15 residues. Germline V lookup: CDR1 SGHDN, CDR2 FVKESK. Trimming cost V 0 bases and J 8 bases, with 13 bases left between them. The CDR3 sequence: CASSQESGGWEKLFF. The DNA of the CDR3 is TGTGCCAGCAGCCAAGAATCGGGGGGCTGGGAAAAACTGTTTTTT.

This clone turned up a few times. V gene TRBV6-2 or TRBV6-3 combines with J gene TRBJ2-1, with D perhaps TRBD2 (5 bases). Germline CDR1 and CDR2: MNHEY and SVGEGT. This CDR3 comprises 16 residues. Trimming cost V 2 bases and J 4 bases, with 15 bases left between them. In DNA form, the CDR3 reads TGTGCCAGCAGTTACCACTCCCTTGGCGGGTACAATGAGCAGTTCTTC. Its translation: CASSYHSLGGYNEQFF.

This rearrangement joins TRBV24-1 to TRBJ2-3; weak D call: TRBD1 (6 bases). The CDR3 is 12 amino acids. The V gene's germline CDR1 is KGHDR and CDR2 SFDVKD. V lost 10 bases and J lost 4, with 11 bases in between. The chain's CDR3 is CATQGWADTQYF. The CDR3 DNA sequence: TGTGCCACACAGGGATGGGCAGATACGCAGTATTTT.

The chain has TRBV11-3 and TRBJ2-7; TRBD2 aligns across 9 bases. Per germline, CDR1 SGHNT and CDR2 YENEEA. The CDR3 consists of 19 residues. The junction had 17 bases not matched to a gene; V was cut back by 2 bases and J by 3 bases. The CDR3 is CASSLTVRPSGDFYYEQYV. CDR3 nucleotide sequence: TGTGCCAGCAGCTTAACGGTGCGGCCTAGCGGGGATTTTTACTACGAGCAGTACGTC.

The rearrangement joins TRBV21-1 to TRBJ2-5; the table names TRBD2, a call not compared with the DNA. TRBV21-1 is termed a pseudogene. This CDR3 comprises 17 residues. The CDR3 is CAPRPGTSGGRGETQYF. CDR3 bases: TGTGCCCCCCGGCCCGGGACTAGCGGGGGCCGGGGAGAGACCCAGTACTTC.